This T cell receptor (beta chain) was identified during a study of CD8+ T cells in alopecia areata. Whole-study findings and limits: Normal scalp had lower clonality than lesional scalp, with alopecia totalis/universalis lesions showing this most strongly. For patients receiving tofacitinib, scalp clonality and expanded CD8+ clones among the top 100 significantly decreased.

This sample's treatment: oral pan-JAK inhibitor, 5-10 mg twice daily. In each case, RNA was isolated and then reverse transcribed into cDNA as the sequencing template. Only in-frame clones appear in the TCRdb table, and some are missing; sequencing was by immunoSEQ multiplex PCR. The data show approximately 160,000 clones, 60% seen once. Remarks on this clone: The antigen is not known.

With 4 bases removed from V and 5 bases from J, the gap between germline ends came to 11 bases. The CDR3 loop spans 13 amino acids. Germline V gene lookup returns CDR1 LNHNV and CDR2 YYDKDF (reference sequence). The receptor was derived from a human donor with alopecia areata. The chain combines TRBV15 with TRBJ2-5; D could derive from TRBD1 or TRBD2 (6 bases each). The source was CD4+ T cells sorted from blood, collected at week 24, from a patient treated with tofacitinib. CDR3 sequence: CATSTGAQETQYF. The CDR3 DNA follows: TGTGCCACCAGCACGGGGGCTCAGGAGACCCAGTACTTC.